The entry below gives a single TCR beta chain sequence along with its context. Its target is unknown. The read ends 3 residues before the CDR3 terminus; that terminus is restored from the germline J gene. In germline, CDR1 is MGHRA, CDR2 YSYEKL. V was cut by 4 bases and J by 3 bases, with 13 bases left in between. There are 14 residues in the CDR3. TCR beta CDR3 amplified by multiplex PCR from about 1200 ng genomic DNA. Only in-frame clones appear in the TCRdb table, and some are missing; sequencing was by immunoSEQ multiplex PCR. With tens of thousands of clones in the sample, the ten largest clones hold around 0.98%. This record belongs to a study of T cells in women clearing cervical HPV infection. The overall study: Cases' blood sampling followed lesion detection by median around 23 weeks (90 to 200).

Study-wide results and limits: It is unknown whether associations predate infection; no effector/memory or HPV-specific sorting.

The sequencing sample was made of blood buffy coat. V gene TRBV4-1 combines with J gene TRBJ2-7; D not certain. This TCR came from a woman aged 18-70 years with a cervical HPV16 infection that either progressed to CIN3+ or cleared (not recorded which). The CDR3 loop reads CASSRATTDYEQYF. The sequenced part of the CDR3 DNA is TGCGCCAGCAGCCGGGCGACAACCGACTACGAG.